These 10 T cell receptor beta chains were all obtained from the same sample, sequenced in a study of blood T cells in healthy people across ages. A second PCR of about 7 to 12 cycles used a sample-barcoded 5' primer and a J-beta primer mix. Each CDR3 protein is one row after TCRdb ran MiXCR on the 5' RACE reads. This table has about 290,000 distinct CDR3 sequences, roughly a quarter appearing once. The material sequenced was blood. The receptors here all came from a woman in her 70s in good health.

This clonotype was counted between two and nine times. This rearrangement joins TRBV28 to TRBJ2-6; D ambiguous. V dropped 6 bases and J dropped 3 bases, with 12 bases sitting between them. The CDR3 runs 15 residues. Looked up from germline, CDR1 is MDHEN and CDR2 is SYDVKM. CDR3 amino acids: CASRPTQGGANVLTF. The CDR3 bases are TGTGCCAGCAGACCGACGCAAGGTGGGGCCAACGTCCTGACTTTC.

V and J are TRBV10-3 and TRBJ1-6, with D unclear. The V end lost 0 bases, the J end lost 10 bases, and 7 bases lay between the germline ends. Per the germline V gene, CDR1 is ENHRY and CDR2 is SYGVKD. This CDR3 spans 13 amino acids. CDR3 DNA: TGTGCCATCAGTGAGTCGGGATTCTCACCCCTCCACTTT. Its translation: CAISESGFSPLHF.

Turning to this clonotype: This may be a read error, as it is one base from a much larger clone. The chain has TRBV9 and TRBJ2-1; TRBD1 agrees at 11 bases. CDR3 size: 16 residues. The germline gives CDR1 SGDLS, CDR2 YYNGEE. The CDR3, as DNA: TGTGCCGGCAGCGGGTCGGGGACAGGGGGGTACAATGAGCAGTTCTTC. Amino acid sequence: CAGSGSGTGGYNEQFF.

This clonotype was seen many times. This chain connects TRBV25-1 to TRBJ1-4, with D unclear. The CDR3 loop spans 16 amino acids. Trimming shortened V by 3 bases and J by 0 bases, and 11 bases separated the two germline ends. The germline CDR1 and CDR2 sequences are MGHDK and SYGVNS. Here the CDR3 reads CASSEWNGATNEKLFF. In DNA, the CDR3 is TGTGCCAGCAGTGAGTGGAACGGTGCAACTAATGAAAAACTGTTTTTT.

The rearrangement uses TRBV11-2 and TRBJ2-7; possible D gene TRBD2, 5 bases. Germline loops: CDR1 SGHAT, CDR2 FQNNGV. Deletions cut 5 bases from V and 0 bases from J, with 23 bases between. The CDR3 extends over 18 amino acids. This chain's CDR3 is CASSPTNRLRGSSYEQYF. Written as DNA, the CDR3 is TGTGCCAGCAGCCCAACAAACCGACTCCGGGGAAGCTCCTACGAGCAGTACTTC. Filled out from reference TRBV11-2 and TRBJ2-7, the complete variable domain reads EAGVAQSPRYKIIEKRQSVAFWCNPISGHATLYWYQQILGQGPKLLIQFQNNGVVDDSQLPKDRFSAERLKGVDSTLKIQPAKLEDSAVYLCASSPTNRLRGSSYEQYFGPGTRLTVT.

This clonotype was counted a few times. V usage is TRBV20-1 and J usage is TRBJ2-5; no clear D gene. V lost 1 base to trimming and J lost 3 bases, with 15 bases between them. This CDR3 has 15 residues. Germline CDR1 DFQATT, CDR2 SNEGSKA (reference sequence). In DNA form, the CDR3 reads TGCAGTGCTAGAGGGACCTTGGACCGTAAAGAGACCCAGTACTTC. It translates to CSARGTLDRKETQYF.

The table lists this clonotype with many counts. J is TRBJ1-5 and V is TRBV20-1; the D is unclear. Germline V lookup: CDR1 DFQATT, CDR2 SNEGSKA (reference sequence). The V end was cut by 3 bases, the J end by 1 base, with 7 bases between. There are 13 residues in the CDR3. CDR3 in DNA: TGCAGTGCTAGTAAAACAAGCAATCAGCCCCAGCATTTT. Translated: CSASKTSNQPQHF.

This clonotype was seen a few times. The chain employs TRBV5-1 and TRBJ1-5, with D maybe TRBD1 (6 bases). V gave up 0 bases and J gave up 4 bases, with 8 bases separating them. CDR3 length equals 14 residues. Per germline, CDR1 SGHRS and CDR2 YFSETQ. CDR3 bases: TGCGCCAGCAGCTTGGATACAGGGAATCAGCCCCAGCATTTT. Its translation: CASSLDTGNQPQHF.

At least ten counts were recorded for this clonotype. V usage is TRBV29-1 and J usage is TRBJ2-5; D is ambiguous. The CDR3 loop spans 13 amino acids. Trimming stripped 7 bases from V and 2 bases from J, with 14 bases between. Germline-derived CDR1 and CDR2 are SQVTM and ANQGSEA. The CDR3 here is CSAEDPAQETQYF. DNA for the CDR3: TGCAGCGCTGAGGACCCCGCGCAAGAGACCCAGTACTTC.

This clonotype was seen more than once but under ten times. This rearrangement joins TRBV12-3 or TRBV12-4 to TRBJ2-3, with D maybe TRBD2 (6 bases). CDR3 length equals 15 residues. The V gene lost 7 bases and the J gene lost 0 bases, with 14 bases spanning the gap. The CDR3 sequence is CASTGRGFSTDTQYF. For the CDR3, the DNA is TGTGCCAGCACGGGCCGGGGGTTTAGCACAGATACGCAGTATTTT.